The source of this T cell receptor beta chain is a study of shared clonotypes between healthy human individuals. At the level of the study: In total, the donors were two women and a few men aged 18 to 49.

V lost 3 bases, J lost 3 bases, and 17 bases lay in between. Germline CDR1 and CDR2: SGHTA and FQGNSA. The CDR3 runs to 16 residues. Each of the donors was a healthy adult who was HIV-negative and had not had a recent acute infection or vaccination. All donors were Caucasian adults living in Nashville, Tennessee. The data were produced by immunoSEQ multiplex PCR, yet TCRdb's version contains in-frame clones alone and is incomplete. The sample lists about 480,000 clones, approximately 79% occurring once. The sequenced sample consisted of PBMCs. This clonotype was sampled from a woman between 35 and 50 years old in good health. Some clones in this sample may be carry-over from other donors' samples. The V call is TRBV7-2, the J call TRBJ1-1, with D tentatively TRBD1 (5 bases). CDR3 sequence: CASSFGQGLMDTEAFF. CDR3 in DNA: TGTGCCAGCAGCTTCGGACAAGGCCTGATGGACACTGAAGCTTTCTTT.